This is a list of T cell receptor beta chains from one sample in a study of T cells in localized non-small cell lung cancer. This table comes from immunoSEQ multiplex PCR, and its TCRdb copy is limited to in-frame clones, with some not included. The table has tens of thousands of clones, about 87% seen once. This material consisted of peripheral blood, taken before any cancer treatment. These TCRs come from a woman aged 35-75 years with stage I lung adenocarcinoma. Both conserved end residues are part of each CDR3. A D gene is named only where the DNA matches it firmly. Only some rows state a clone size, as once, few, many or a class for expanded clones.

size,D,J,V,CDR3,DNA
-,TRBD2,TRBJ2-7,TRBV7-9,CASSPRRGTSGTLEQYF,TGTGCCAGCAGCCCGCGGAGGGGGACTAGCGGGACGCTCGAGCAGTACTTC
-,-,TRBJ2-1,TRBV18,CASSPWGSDEQFF,TGTGCCAGCTCACCGTGGGGGTCGGATGAGCAGTTCTTC
-,-,TRBJ2-5,TRBV19,CASSSRRGRETQYF,TGTGCCAGTAGTTCCCGACGGGGAAGAGAGACCCAGTACTTC
-,-,TRBJ2-2,TRBV4-2,CASSVTGGDTGELFF,TGTGCCAGCAGCGTTACCGGGGGAGACACCGGGGAGCTGTTTTTT
-,TRBD2,TRBJ2-7,TRBV6-5,CASSRTSGSSHEQYF,TGTGCCAGCAGCCGGACTAGCGGGAGTTCCCACGAGCAGTACTTC
-,TRBD1,TRBJ1-3,TRBV7-3,CASTLGQPGNTIYF,TGTGCCAGCACCCTGGGACAGCCTGGAAACACCATATATTTT
-,-,TRBJ2-7,TRBV11-2,CASRLSYEQYF,TGTGCCAGCAGACTCTCCTACGAGCAGTACTTC
-,-,TRBJ2-7,TRBV10-3,CAISDRFAGAPSSYEQYF,TGTGCCATCAGTGATAGGTTTGCGGGCGCACCTAGCTCCTACGAGCAGTACTTC
once,-,TRBJ1-1,TRBV2,CASSSLDINTEAFF,TGTGCCAGCAGTTCTCTGGACATTAACACTGAAGCTTTCTTT
-,TRBD1,TRBJ1-6,TRBV9,CASSVGGQGTSSYNSPLHF,TGTGCCAGCAGCGTAGGAGGACAGGGGACGAGCTCCTATAATTCACCCCTCCACTTT
-,-,TRBJ1-1,TRBV5-1,CASSSAELAANTEAFF,TGCGCCAGCAGCTCGGCTGAGTTGGCAGCGAACACTGAAGCTTTCTTT
-,-,TRBJ2-5,TRBV30,CAWSLVAETQYF,TGTGCCTGGAGCTTGGTGGCAGAGACCCAGTACTTC
-,-,TRBJ2-3,TRBV7-2,CASSRAVTTWGTDTQYF,TGTGCCAGCAGCCGAGCAGTAACGACTTGGGGCACAGATACGCAGTATTTT
-,TRBD2,TRBJ2-1,TRBV7-4,CASPSPYRAGSHNEQFF,TGTGCCAGCCCTTCCCCTTATCGAGCGGGAAGTCACAATGAGCAGTTCTTC
few,TRBD2,TRBJ2-3,TRBV5-1,CASSLFGGRGSDTQYF,TGCGCCAGCAGCTTGTTTGGCGGGAGAGGGTCAGATACGCAGTATTTT
-,-,TRBJ1-2,TRBV9,CASSGPSEQANYGYTF,TGTGCCAGCAGCGGCCCTAGTGAGCAAGCTAACTATGGCTACACCTTC
once,TRBD1,TRBJ2-1,TRBV5-1,CASSLGTGGYNEQFF,TGCGCCAGCAGCCTCGGGACAGGGGGTTACAATGAGCAGTTCTTC
-,-,TRBJ1-6,TRBV7-9,CASSLSYNSPLHF,TGTGCCAGCAGCCTGTCCTATAATTCACCCCTCCACTTT
-,-,TRBJ1-2,TRBV5-1,CASSLTGFNYGYTF,TGCGCCAGCAGCTTAACGGGATTTAACTATGGCTACACCTTC
-,-,TRBJ1-4,TRBV5-1,CASSPGVIQGNEKLFF,TGCGCCAGCAGCCCGGGGGTGATACAGGGTAATGAAAAACTGTTTTTT
-,-,TRBJ2-3,TRBV4-1,CASSQDRSQLYNAQYF,TGCGCCAGCAGCCAAGATCGGTCCCAACTTTATAATGCGCAGTATTTT
-,-,TRBJ1-5,TRBV28,CASSPRQVYSNQPQHF,TGTGCCAGCAGCCCGAGACAGGTTTATAGCAATCAGCCCCAGCATTTT
-,-,TRBJ1-5,TRBV5-1,CASSLGNSNQPQHF,TGCGCCAGCAGCTTGGGCAACAGCAATCAGCCCCAGCATTTT
-,TRBD1,TRBJ1-2,TRBV6-5,CASSYSGIGGFYGYTF,TGTGCCAGCAGTTACTCGGGGATAGGGGGCTTCTATGGCTACACCTTC
-,-,TRBJ2-6,TRBV2,CASSDPTGAGANVLTF,TGTGCCAGCAGTGACCCCACAGGAGCTGGGGCCAACGTCCTGACTTTC
-,-,TRBJ2-7,TRBV5-6,CASSLVGEQYF,TGTGCCAGCAGCTTGGTGGGCGAGCAGTACTTC
once,-,TRBJ2-1,TRBV15,CATQTGGVYYNEQFF,TGTGCCACGCAAACAGGGGGGGTTTACTACAATGAGCAGTTCTTC
-,-,TRBJ1-6,TRBV2,CASRTGRDSPLHF,TGTGCCAGCAGAACAGGGAGGGATTCACCCCTCCACTTT
-,-,TRBJ2-1,TRBV11-2,CASSLESGGEQFF,TGTGCCAGCAGCTTAGAAAGTGGGGGGGAGCAGTTCTTC
once,TRBD1,TRBJ2-7,TRBV6-1,CASRIDRGRDEQYF,TGTGCCAGCAGGATCGACAGGGGGCGCGACGAGCAGTACTTC
-,-,TRBJ2-3,TRBV5-8,CASSLGGRYGDTQYF,TGTGCCAGCAGCTTGGGAGGGAGGTACGGAGATACGCAGTATTTT
once,TRBD1,TRBJ2-5,TRBV5-1,CASSPQTGGQETQYF,TGCGCCAGCAGCCCGCAGACAGGGGGCCAAGAGACCCAGTACTTC
once,TRBD2,TRBJ2-2,TRBV5-1,CASSVTSGKVGELFF,TGCGCCAGCAGCGTGACTAGCGGGAAGGTCGGGGAGCTGTTTTTT
-,-,TRBJ2-3,TRBV6-1,CASSEQGGSTTDTQYF,TGTGCCAGCAGCGAACAGGGAGGAAGCACCACAGATACGCAGTATTTT
few,-,TRBJ1-4,TRBV5-8,CASSFGGAWEKLFF,TGTGCCAGCAGCTTTGGGGGGGCGTGGGAAAAACTGTTTTTT
-,-,TRBJ2-5,TRBV18,CASSPYFQEETQYF,TGTGCCAGCTCACCATATTTCCAGGAAGAGACCCAGTACTTC
-,TRBD2,TRBJ2-1,TRBV9,CASSVGGSKPFYNEQFF,TGTGCCAGCAGCGTGGGGGGGAGTAAGCCTTTCTACAATGAGCAGTTCTTC
-,-,TRBJ2-3,TRBV9,CASSVEQARTDTQYF,TGTGCCAGCAGCGTAGAACAGGCCCGCACAGATACGCAGTATTTT
-,TRBD1,TRBJ1-1,TRBV6-1,CASNLKGAGLTEAFF,TGTGCCAGCAATTTAAAGGGGGCCGGTCTCACTGAAGCTTTCTTT
-,TRBD1,TRBJ1-3,TRBV28,CASSTRTGGMGNTIYF,TGTGCCAGCAGTACGCGGACAGGGGGCATGGGAAACACCATATATTTT
-,-,TRBJ2-1,TRBV1,CTSRLASGKNNEQFF,TGCACCAGCAGGTTAGCTAGCGGGAAAAACAATGAGCAGTTCTTC
-,-,TRBJ2-3,TRBV27,CASSQQSGVGRTDTQYF,TGTGCCAGCAGTCAGCAGTCGGGAGTTGGCCGCACAGATACGCAGTATTTT
-,-,TRBJ1-1,TRBV30,CAWSRGGQREAFF,TGTGCCTGGTCTCGGGGAGGTCAACGGGAAGCTTTCTTT
-,TRBD1,TRBJ1-4,TRBV6-5,CASSLDRDEKLFF,TGTGCCAGCAGCCTCGACAGGGATGAAAAACTGTTTTTT
-,TRBD1,TRBJ2-7,TRBV20-1,CSAAGQGYF,TGCAGTGCTGCGGGACAGGGATACTTC
-,-,TRBJ2-1,TRBV4-2,CASSQALGVGYEQFF,TGTGCCAGCAGCCAAGCCCTAGGGGTTGGGTATGAGCAGTTCTTC
-,TRBD2,TRBJ2-1,TRBV19,CASSIDGGLAGYNEQFF,TGTGCCAGTAGTATAGATGGTGGACTAGCGGGATACAATGAGCAGTTCTTC
-,-,TRBJ2-2,TRBV5-1,CASSLMTEDTGELFF,TGCGCCAGCAGCCTAATGACAGAAGACACCGGGGAGCTGTTTTTT
-,-,TRBJ2-7,TRBV5-8,CASSDQGGFPHEQYF,TGTGCCAGCAGCGATCAGGGGGGTTTTCCCCACGAGCAGTACTTC
once,-,TRBJ1-5,TRBV6-5,CASHRGGQPQHF,TGTGCCAGCCATAGGGGCGGTCAGCCCCAGCATTTT
-,-,TRBJ2-1,TRBV6-5,CASSYRDISYNEQFF,TGTGCCAGCAGTTACAGGGATATCTCCTACAATGAGCAGTTCTTC
once,-,TRBJ1-5,TRBV19,CASTNSVGESNQPQHF,TGTGCCAGTACCAACTCCGTGGGGGAGAGCAATCAGCCCCAGCATTTT
-,-,TRBJ2-3,TRBV5-5,CASSFRTRSTDTQYF,TGTGCCAGCAGCTTCCGCACACGAAGTACAGATACGCAGTATTTT
-,-,TRBJ1-4,TRBV7-8,CASSYRGGGNNEKLFF,TGTGCCAGCAGCTATAGGGGGGGAGGGAATAATGAAAAACTGTTTTTT
-,TRBD1,TRBJ1-4,TRBV28,CASSFPGTASLDEKLFF,TGTGCCAGCAGTTTCCCCGGGACAGCATCGCTTGATGAAAAACTGTTTTTT
few,TRBD1,TRBJ1-1,TRBV19,CASSTRTGFATEAFF,TGTGCCAGTAGTACCCGGACAGGGTTTGCCACTGAAGCTTTCTTT
-,TRBD1,TRBJ1-3,TRBV19,CASSGQGALPGNTIYF,TGTGCCAGTAGCGGACAGGGGGCTTTACCTGGAAACACCATATATTTT
few,TRBD2,TRBJ2-5,TRBV6-5,CASSQLAGGAETQYF,TGTGCCAGCAGCCAACTAGCGGGAGGGGCCGAGACCCAGTACTTC